This TCR beta chain was observed in a study of blood T cell repertoires in COVID-19. Deletions cut 0 bases from V and 7 bases from J, with 13 bases between. Germline CDR1 and CDR2: LGHDT and YNNKEL (reference sequence). This CDR3 has 16 residues. The table came from immunoSEQ multiplex PCR; TCRdb's copy has only in-frame clones and leaves some out. The sample has 200,000 to 250,000 clones; around 84% are singletons. The sample comprised peripheral blood. The source is a human donor in a cohort sampled during active COVID-19. V usage is TRBV3-1 (or the pseudogene TRBV3-2) and J usage is TRBJ1-6; D possibly corresponds to TRBD1 (5 bases). The CDR3 protein is CASSQDSQGWNSPLHF. The CDR3 DNA reads TGTGCCAGCAGCCAAGATAGTCAGGGTTGGAATTCACCCCTCCACTTT.